Listed below are T cell receptor beta chains from one sample, sequenced in a study of shared clonotypes between healthy human individuals. TCRdb keeps only in-frame clones here, not all; method: immunoSEQ multiplex PCR. The top ten clones hold about 0.057% of a sample with some 650,000 clones, roughly 97% of them seen once. Sequencing used naive CD4+ T cells sorted from blood. The receptor set was obtained from a woman aged 25 to 39 in good health. Each CDR3 is given with its conserved first and last residue. Each record gives: clone size, J gene, V gene, D gene, CDR3 protein, CDR3 DNA. A D gene is named only where the DNA matches it firmly. Where a row states a size, it is once, few, many or the class of an expanded clone; other rows omit it.

clone size: NA
J gene: TRBJ2-1
V gene: TRBV9
D gene: NA
CDR3 protein: CASSVAGVPNDNEQFF
CDR3 DNA: TGTGCCAGCAGCGTAGCTGGTGTTCCCAATGACAATGAGCAGTTCTTC

clone size: once
J gene: TRBJ1-3
V gene: TRBV28
D gene: NA
CDR3 protein: CASSFQGNTIYF
CDR3 DNA: TGTGCCAGCAGTTTTCAAGGAAACACCATATATTTT

clone size: NA
J gene: TRBJ2-5
V gene: TRBV6-1
D gene: NA
CDR3 protein: CASSPPQPLETQYF
CDR3 DNA: TGTGCCAGCAGTCCCCCCCAGCCGTTGGAGACCCAGTACTTC

clone size: NA
J gene: TRBJ1-4
V gene: TRBV30
D gene: TRBD1
CDR3 protein: CAWSVFAAGGEKLFF
CDR3 DNA: TGTGCCTGGAGTGTTTTCGCAGCAGGGGGGGAAAAACTGTTTTTT

clone size: NA
J gene: TRBJ2-3
V gene: TRBV29-1
D gene: TRBD2
CDR3 protein: CSVEDSGRAPDTQYF
CDR3 DNA: TGCAGCGTTGAAGATAGCGGGAGGGCCCCAGATACGCAGTATTTT

clone size: NA
J gene: TRBJ1-1
V gene: TRBV9
D gene: NA
CDR3 protein: CASSVQGGTEAFF
CDR3 DNA: TGTGCCAGCAGCGTACAGGGAGGAACTGAAGCTTTCTTT

clone size: once
J gene: TRBJ1-1
V gene: TRBV5-5
D gene: NA
CDR3 protein: CASSLDRGYTEAFF
CDR3 DNA: TGTGCCAGCAGCTTGGATAGGGGCTACACTGAAGCTTTCTTT

clone size: NA
J gene: TRBJ2-7
V gene: TRBV2
D gene: TRBD1
CDR3 protein: CASSRQGVAYEQYF
CDR3 DNA: TGTGCCAGCTCCCGACAGGGGGTGGCCTACGAGCAGTACTTC

clone size: NA
J gene: TRBJ2-7
V gene: TRBV28
D gene: TRBD2
CDR3 protein: CASSFVLAGSSYEQYF
CDR3 DNA: TGTGCCAGCAGTTTTGTACTAGCGGGATCCTCCTACGAGCAGTACTTC

clone size: NA
J gene: TRBJ2-2
V gene: TRBV10-1
D gene: TRBD1
CDR3 protein: CASSESGTVFPGELFF
CDR3 DNA: TGCGCCAGCAGTGAGTCTGGGACAGTTTTCCCCGGGGAGCTGTTTTTT

clone size: NA
J gene: TRBJ1-3
V gene: TRBV27
D gene: NA
CDR3 protein: CASSPGRSDGNTIYF
CDR3 DNA: TGTGCCAGCTCACCGGGACGGAGCGACGGAAACACCATATATTTT

clone size: NA
J gene: TRBJ2-2
V gene: TRBV4-1
D gene: TRBD2
CDR3 protein: CASSRTSGRRSGELFF
CDR3 DNA: TGCGCCAGCAGCCGTACTAGCGGGAGGAGGTCCGGGGAGCTGTTTTTT

clone size: NA
J gene: TRBJ2-2
V gene: TRBV19
D gene: NA
CDR3 protein: CASGTGGDTGELFF
CDR3 DNA: TGTGCCAGTGGTACGGGCGGAGACACCGGGGAGCTGTTTTTT

clone size: NA
J gene: TRBJ2-1
V gene: TRBV9
D gene: TRBD2
CDR3 protein: CASSAILAGGEYNEQFF
CDR3 DNA: TGTGCCAGCAGCGCGATCTTAGCGGGAGGAGAATACAATGAGCAGTTCTTC

clone size: NA
J gene: TRBJ2-7
V gene: TRBV18
D gene: NA
CDR3 protein: CASSPGATFSYEQYF
CDR3 DNA: TGTGCCAGCTCCCCCGGGGCGACCTTTTCCTACGAGCAGTACTTC

clone size: NA
J gene: TRBJ1-1
V gene: TRBV27
D gene: NA
CDR3 protein: CASSPPGIPGHTEAFF
CDR3 DNA: TGTGCCAGCAGTCCCCCTGGGATCCCCGGCCACACTGAAGCTTTCTTT

clone size: NA
J gene: TRBJ1-6
V gene: TRBV5-4
D gene: TRBD1
CDR3 protein: CASSLVGGDNNSPLHF
CDR3 DNA: TGTGCCAGCAGCTTGGTAGGGGGCGATAATAATTCACCCCTCCACTTT

clone size: NA
J gene: TRBJ2-2
V gene: TRBV5-6
D gene: TRBD2
CDR3 protein: CASSLVGLAGNTGELFF
CDR3 DNA: TGTGCCAGCAGCTTGGTTGGACTAGCGGGGAACACCGGGGAGCTGTTTTTT

clone size: NA
J gene: TRBJ1-1
V gene: TRBV5-4
D gene: NA
CDR3 protein: CASSLVSEWNTEAFF
CDR3 DNA: TGTGCCAGCAGCTTGGTTTCAGAATGGAACACTGAAGCTTTCTTT

clone size: NA
J gene: TRBJ2-2
V gene: TRBV9
D gene: NA
CDR3 protein: CASSVGHRGGTGELFF
CDR3 DNA: TGTGCCAGCAGCGTGGGACATAGGGGTGGGACCGGGGAGCTGTTTTTT

clone size: NA
J gene: TRBJ2-4
V gene: TRBV5-1
D gene: TRBD2
CDR3 protein: CASSPRTSGKNIQYF
CDR3 DNA: TGCGCCAGCAGCCCCAGGACTAGCGGCAAAAACATTCAGTACTTC

clone size: NA
J gene: TRBJ2-7
V gene: TRBV28
D gene: NA
CDR3 protein: CASSSPTAPYEQYF
CDR3 DNA: TGTGCCAGCAGTTCCCCGACAGCACCTTACGAGCAGTACTTC